The 21 T cell receptor beta chains below come from one sample, sequenced in a study of blood T cell repertoires in COVID-19. Here immunoSEQ multiplex PCR was the method, and the copy in TCRdb shows in-frame clones only, minus some. The sample lists around 160,000 clones, more than 65% seen once, with 11% to 15% in the top ten. The sample consisted of peripheral blood. The origin of the receptors is an elderly woman with acute or convalescent COVID-19.

J is TRBJ2-7 and V is TRBV6-6; 7 nucleotides agree with TRBD2. CDR3 length equals 14 residues. Unmatched junction bases numbered 10, after V lost 5 bases and J lost 6 bases. Germline V gene sequence: CDR1 MNHNY, CDR2 SVGAGI (reference sequence). CDR3 nucleotides: TGTGCCAGCAGTCCCGGACTAGTTTTCCGCGAGCAGTACTTC. This codes for CASSPGLVFREQYF.

This chain links TRBV4-1 with TRBJ1-1; 7 nucleotides match TRBD1. V lost 4 bases to trimming and J lost 5 bases; unmatched junction nucleotides: 13. Germline lookup yields CDR1 MGHRA and CDR2 YSYEKL. This CDR3 region has 16 residues. The CDR3 nucleotides read TGCGCCAGCAGCCCTCCCCGCTCAGGGGGGCGGACTGAAGCTTTCTTT. This encodes CASSPPRSGGRTEAFF.

CDR3 sequence reads: CASSWQRDTQYF. CDR3 sequence (DNA): TGTGCCAGCAGCTGGCAGCGGGATACGCAGTATTTT. This chain uses TRBV5-8 with TRBJ2-3; D perhaps matches TRBD2 (5 bases). Per germline, CDR1 SGHTS and CDR2 YDEGEE. This CDR3 is built from 12 residues. V was cut by 3 bases and J by 6 bases, with 8 bases left in between.

The rearrangement links TRBV5-1 to TRBJ2-4; D is ambiguous. V gave up 0 bases and J gave up 8 bases, with 15 bases separating them. Per the germline V gene, CDR1 is SGHRS and CDR2 is YFSETQ. The CDR3 has 15 amino acids. CDR3 protein: CASSLGSTLGDIQYF. The DNA of the CDR3 is TGCGCCAGCAGCTTGGGGTCGACATTGGGTGACATTCAGTACTTC.

The rearrangement uses TRBV5-1 and TRBJ2-3; 7 bases map to TRBD1. V shed 4 bases, J shed 4 bases, and the junction held 3 bases outside the gene matches. Per the germline V gene, CDR1 is SGHRS and CDR2 is YFSETQ. The CDR3 totals 13 residues. The CDR3 is CASSAQGPDTQYF. The CDR3, as DNA: TGCGCCAGCAGCGCACAGGGGCCAGATACGCAGTATTTT.

The genes are TRBV27 and TRBJ2-7; TRBD2 agrees at 12 bases. Germline CDR1 and CDR2: MNHEY and SMNVEV (reference sequence). The CDR3 length is 18 residues. Losses at the gene ends were 0 bases for V and 6 bases for J; bases not matched to a gene: 12. The CDR3 region has the DNA TGTGCCAGCAGTTTATCGGCCCCTCTAGCGGGAGGGGTGGTCGAGCAGTACTTC. Translated, it gives CASSLSAPLAGGVVEQYF.

The chain combines TRBV6-5 with TRBJ2-6; TRBD1 agrees at 8 bases. After removal of 6 bases from V and 4 bases from J, the junction contained 5 bases not matched to a gene. The CDR3 length is 15 residues. Germline CDR1 reads MNHEY; CDR2 reads SVGAGI. The DNA of the CDR3 is TGTGCCAGCAGGTTCAGGGGGCCCGGGGCCAACGTCCTGACTTTC. This translates into CASRFRGPGANVLTF.

The genes are TRBV7-9 and TRBJ2-1; D is ambiguous. Per germline, CDR1 SEHNR and CDR2 FQNEAQ (reference sequence). There are 14 residues in the CDR3. The V end lost 0 bases, the J end lost 9 bases, and 12 bases lay between the germline ends. The CDR3 sequence is CASSLAGLRGEQFF. In DNA, the CDR3 is TGTGCCAGCAGCTTAGCCGGCCTCCGCGGTGAGCAGTTCTTC.

The CDR3 DNA sequence: TGTGCCAGCAGTTTTGGTGATACAGCCAGCAATCAGCCCCAGCATTTT. It encodes CASSFGDTASNQPQHF. V usage is TRBV28 and J usage is TRBJ1-5; no firm D call. V lost 3 bases and J lost 1, with 13 bases in between. The CDR3 consists of 16 residues. Germline assignment: CDR1 MDHEN and CDR2 SYDVKM.

To note about this clone: A much larger clone differs by one base, so this may be a read error. The chain employs TRBV5-5 and TRBJ1-1; 7 nucleotides line up with TRBD1. Germline V gene lookup returns CDR1 SGHKS and CDR2 YYEKEE (reference sequence). The junction had 7 bases not matched to a gene; V was cut back by 4 bases and J by 4 bases. CDR3 length: 14 residues. The CDR3 sequence: CASSPPTGSTEAFF. The CDR3 DNA follows: TGTGCCAGCAGCCCACCGACAGGGAGCACTGAAGCTTTCTTT.

The gene calls are TRBV3-1 (or the pseudogene TRBV3-2) and TRBJ1-2; D remains ambiguous. V was pared by 1 base and J by 4 bases, with 16 bases between. The CDR3 spans 16 residues. Looked up from germline, CDR1 is LGHDT and CDR2 is YNNKEL (reference sequence). The CDR3 bases are TGTGCCAGCAGCCAAGCGGCGGCAGCGAGAAGCTATGGCTACACCTTC. The encoded protein is CASSQAAAARSYGYTF.

The chain is built from TRBV15 and TRBJ1-5; D is possibly TRBD1 (6 bases). The V end lost 1 base, the J end lost 4 bases, and 17 bases lay between the germline ends. Germline values: CDR1 LNHNV, CDR2 YYDKDF (reference sequence). This CDR3 comprises 17 residues. In nucleotides, the CDR3 is TGTGCCACCAGCAGAGCCTGGGGGCAGGGAACAAATCAGCCCCAGCATTTT. Protein product: CATSRAWGQGTNQPQHF.

This clone was counted between two and nine times. The gene calls are TRBV28 and TRBJ2-7; 11 bases map to TRBD1. V lost 5 bases to trimming and J lost 0 bases; unmatched junction nucleotides: 9. The CDR3 contains 17 residues. From germline, CDR1 is MDHEN and CDR2 SYDVKM. The CDR3 spells CASSQPPGTGGSYEQYF. The CDR3 DNA reads TGTGCCAGCAGTCAGCCCCCCGGGACAGGGGGCTCCTACGAGCAGTACTTC.

The chain carries TRBV2 and TRBJ1-2; D not certain. The CDR3 extends over 13 amino acids. Trimming pared 2 bases from V and 0 bases from J, leaving 4 bases between. CDR1 is SNHLY, CDR2 FYNNEI, per germline. The CDR3 region is CASSEQSNYGYTF. DNA for the CDR3: TGTGCCAGCAGTGAACAGTCTAACTATGGCTACACCTTC.

V is TRBV27 and J is TRBJ1-2; 7 nucleotides line up with TRBD1. This CDR3 is 15 amino acids long. V shed 6 bases, J shed 12 bases, and the junction held 19 bases outside the gene matches. CDR1 and CDR2 (germline): MNHEY, SMNVEV (reference sequence). This CDR3 is CASRFAKGDSRGDTF. In nucleotides, the CDR3 is TGTGCCAGCAGATTCGCGAAGGGGGACAGCCGGGGCGACACCTTC.

This sequence joins TRBV27 and TRBJ1-6; TRBD1 matches 9 bases. The CDR3 runs 15 residues. The germline CDR1 and CDR2 sequences are MNHEY and SMNVEV (reference sequence). V lost 7 bases and J lost 5; bases outside the gene matches: 6. This CDR3 is CASNYRDRDNSPLHF. CDR3 in DNA: TGTGCCAGCAATTACCGGGACAGGGATAATTCACCCCTCCACTTT.

The rearrangement links TRBV19 to TRBJ2-7, with 11 bases matching TRBD2. Trimming at V came to 1 base and at J to 1 base, leaving 3 bases not matched to a gene. Germline lookup yields CDR1 LNHDA and CDR2 SQIVND (reference sequence). The CDR3 totals 16 residues. Here the CDR3 reads CASSIAASGRSYEQYF. DNA of the CDR3: TGTGCCAGTAGTATAGCGGCTAGCGGGAGGTCCTACGAGCAGTACTTC.

This clone has just one count. The genes are TRBV15 and TRBJ2-7, with 9 positions matching TRBD1. Germline V gives CDR1 LNHNV, CDR2 YYDKDF (reference sequence). J was trimmed by 3 bases and V by 1 base; bases with no gene match: 4. CDR3 length equals 15 residues. CDR3: CATSRARGQGYEQYF. The CDR3 DNA reads as TGTGCCACCAGCAGAGCTAGGGGACAGGGCTACGAGCAGTACTTC.

The chain recombines TRBV7-9 with TRBJ2-1, with D possibly being TRBD1 (6 bases). Germline CDR1 and CDR2: SEHNR and FQNEAQ (reference sequence). With 2 bases removed from V and 4 bases from J, the gap between germline ends came to 6 bases. The CDR3 totals 13 residues. The CDR3 bases are TGTGCCAGCAGCTTACAGGGGTACAATGAGCAGTTCTTC. Amino acids: CASSLQGYNEQFF. The full variable domain, completed using reference TRBV7-9 and TRBJ2-1, is DTGVSQNPRHKITKRGQNVTFRCDPISEHNRLYWYRQTLGQGPEFLTYFQNEAQLEKSRLLSDRFSAERPKGSFSTLEIQRTEQGDSAMYLCASSLQGYNEQFFGPGTRLTVL.

In its sample, this clone was seen a few times. The V call is TRBV2, the J call TRBJ1-2, with D unclear. With 3 bases removed from V and 7 bases from J, the gap between germline ends came to 15 bases. This CDR3 is built from 14 residues. CDR1 SNHLY and CDR2 FYNNEI come from the germline V gene. The CDR3 DNA follows: TGTGCCAGCAGTGAGAAACTCCAAAGCGCTGGCTACACCTTC. Its translation: CASSEKLQSAGYTF.

This chain links TRBV27 with TRBJ1-6; TRBD1 is a possible D gene (5 bases). Germline loops: CDR1 MNHEY, CDR2 SMNVEV (reference sequence). The CDR3 is 16 residues long. V was trimmed by 2 bases and J by 2 bases, leaving 10 bases between them. CDR3 nucleotide sequence: TGTGCCAGCAGTTTACAGGGATCCACCTATAATTCACCCCTCCACTTT. It is translated as CASSLQGSTYNSPLHF.